This T cell receptor beta chain was recovered during a study of T-cell memory formation after mild COVID-19. Overall study: TCR clusters showed largely donor specificity.

This clonotype appeared a few times. The antigen is unknown. TCRdb re-called the 5' RACE reads through MiXCR, storing one row per CDR3 protein. The sample shows almost 550,000 distinct CDR3 sequences, roughly 22% of them seen only once. Deletions cut 5 bases from V and 5 bases from J, with 34 bases between. The germline CDR1 and CDR2 sequences are SGHAT and FQNNGV. This CDR3 comprises 21 residues. Regarding the study as a whole: CD4+ clones that contracted lay mainly in CM and EM; CD8+ ones lay in EMRA. Memory sampled before infection contained some responding clones, suggesting cross-reactive memory joined.

The TCR comes from an adult woman who had mild COVID-19 (a few samples of this study predate the infection). Cell type and time point are not known. This sequence joins TRBV11-2 and TRBJ2-1, with D possibly being TRBD2 (6 bases). The sample taken for sequencing was PBMCs or a T cell subset sorted from them (not recorded which). This CDR3 is CASSPYPRRTKRMGRDNEQFF. The DNA of the CDR3 is TGTGCCAGCAGCCCCTACCCCCGGAGGACTAAACGAATGGGGCGGGACAATGAGCAGTTCTTC.